The rows below give T cell receptor beta chains drawn from one sample of a study of blood T cell repertoires in COVID-19. Sequenced by immunoSEQ multiplex PCR; TCRdb stores in-frame clones only, minus some. The sample shows more than 25,000 clones, approximately 84% of them seen only once. The material sequenced was peripheral blood. These receptors were obtained from a man at least 80 years old with active COVID-19. CDR3s include the opening cysteine and the closing phenylalanine or tryptophan.

j_call | v_call | cdr3_aa
TRBJ1-6 | TRBV27 | CASKFAGGRMSNSPLHF
TRBJ2-7 | TRBV7-2 | CASSRSTDSSEQYF
TRBJ2-5 | TRBV6-5 | CASTRGGSGQETQYF
TRBJ2-1 | TRBV19 | CASSIDVRVNEQFF
TRBJ1-6 | TRBV7-2 | CASSLNGNSPLHF
TRBJ1-2 | TRBV2 | CASTSREYGYTF
TRBJ2-3 | TRBV7-9 | CASSLLRDATQYF
TRBJ2-3 | TRBV3-1/TRBV3-2 | CASSQGLTGGPTDTQYF
TRBJ2-3 | TRBV2 | CASTERLNTDTQYF
TRBJ2-5 | TRBV5-1 | CASYQGGGTSETQYF
TRBJ2-5 | TRBV19 | CASKVVSGEGTQYF
TRBJ1-2 | TRBV2 | CASILLLGAYGYTF
TRBJ2-1 | TRBV29-1 | CSVAPFGAGTSSYNEQFF
TRBJ1-1 | TRBV7-9 | CASSNRDRGRWSTEAFF
TRBJ1-4 | TRBV19 | CASSMFGPRGEKLFF
TRBJ2-7 | TRBV6-5 | CASKWQNLYEQYF
TRBJ2-3 | TRBV5-5 | CASSHGQTSTDTQYF
TRBJ2-7 | TRBV29-1 | CSVVGQGAGEQYF
TRBJ2-3 | TRBV2 | CASRRLAGTDTQYF
TRBJ1-2 | TRBV4-1 | CASSQDQGRVRRYYGYTF
TRBJ1-1 | TRBV4-2 | CASSQAVSSGRTEAFF
TRBJ1-3 | TRBV5-1 | CASSRSTGAGGNTIYF
TRBJ2-5 | TRBV2 | CASSGGGRETQYF
TRBJ1-5 | TRBV6-6 | CASSYTGQGGQPQHF
TRBJ1-4 | TRBV7-9 | CASSLANSLNEKLFF
TRBJ2-7 | TRBV18 | CASSPARAREQYF
TRBJ2-1 | TRBV3-1/TRBV3-2 | CASSQARAGSYNEQFF
TRBJ2-5 | TRBV28 | CASSLPGLTEETQYF
TRBJ2-6 | TRBV4-1 | CASSQGSSGSGANVLTF
TRBJ2-3 | TRBV6-2/TRBV6-3 | CASSYSPGRGITDTQYF
TRBJ2-7 | TRBV5-4 | CASSKPGQAIYEQYF
TRBJ2-7 | TRBV21-1 | CASSKAGTSGVFYEQYF
TRBJ1-1 | TRBV6-5 | CASSYSNRRGPEAFF
TRBJ1-5 | TRBV27 | CASSPRQGNQPQHF
TRBJ2-7 | TRBV27 | CASSGTNSYEQYF
TRBJ1-2 | TRBV7-9 | CASSWTGGDQFGYTF
TRBJ2-1 | TRBV30 | CAWSYLAGGQEQFF
TRBJ1-2 | TRBV5-1 | CASSLVRGNYGYTF
TRBJ2-7 | TRBV9 | CASSVGSLVTYEQYF
TRBJ2-7 | TRBV11-3 | CASSSFSGGTYEQYF
TRBJ1-2 | TRBV10-3 | CAISLTPRGQSYGYTF
TRBJ2-1 | TRBV5-1 | CASSLRQLHNEQFF
TRBJ1-6 | TRBV28 | CASRRGSSYNSPLHF
TRBJ1-2 | TRBV28 | CASGNYGYTF
TRBJ2-7 | TRBV5-1 | CASSKYTGGPNEQYF
TRBJ2-3 | TRBV14 | CASSQQRTSGTDTQYF
TRBJ2-5 | TRBV7-6 | CASSALAGQETQYF
TRBJ2-1 | TRBV5-6 | CASRRGLEYTGEQFF
TRBJ1-2 | TRBV4-1 | CASSEGQGAWGYTF
TRBJ2-1 | TRBV2 | CASRTGTGPYNEQFF
TRBJ1-2 | TRBV6-5 | CASSYDRGGLGYTF
TRBJ2-3 | TRBV11-2 | CASSLFRGSTDTQYF